Below, 5 T cell receptor beta chains from the same sample are listed, as sequenced in a study of T cell responses to AZD1222 COVID-19 vaccine. The method was immunoSEQ multiplex PCR; TCRdb's version includes in-frame clones alone and lacks a portion of them. The sample consists of 180,000 or so clones, 88% of them appearing once. Sequencing was performed on peripheral blood, taken 28 days after the second AZD1222 dose. Receptor source: an adult who received the AZD1222 COVID-19 vaccine.

In its sample, this clone was seen once. Other DNA sequences within the sample encode an identical CDR3. This sequence joins TRBV28 and TRBJ1-2, with 10 bases matching TRBD1. Per germline, CDR1 MDHEN and CDR2 SYDVKM. This CDR3 has 12 residues. J was trimmed by 8 bases and V by 4 bases; bases with no gene match: 1. CDR3 loop: CASSSTGGGYTF. The CDR3 nucleotides are TGTGCCAGCAGTTCGACAGGGGGCGGCTACACCTTC.

The chain couples TRBV9 to TRBJ2-7; 7 nucleotides agree with TRBD2. V shed 0 bases and J 3 bases; nucleotides not matched to a gene: 9. CDR1 SGDLS and CDR2 YYNGEE come from the germline V gene. CDR3 length equals 16 residues. The CDR3 DNA reads as TGTGCCAGCAGCGTAGAGGGGACTAATTTCCTCTACGAGCAGTACTTC. Translated, it gives CASSVEGTNFLYEQYF.

V usage is TRBV7-2 and J usage is TRBJ1-3, with TRBD1 matching over 7 bases. Trimming took 5 bases from V and 3 from J; bases not matched to a gene: 7. This CDR3 comprises 15 residues. Per the germline V gene, CDR1 is SGHTA and CDR2 is FQGNSA. This CDR3 reads CASSPAAGGGNTIYF. The CDR3 region has the DNA TGTGCCAGCAGCCCGGCGGCAGGGGGTGGAAACACCATATATTTT.

This chain joins TRBV9 and TRBJ2-3; D may be TRBD2 (6 bases). The CDR3 runs to 14 residues. The V gene lost 0 bases and the J gene lost 10 bases, with 15 bases spanning the gap. CDR1 is SGDLS and CDR2 is YYNGEE in the germline V gene. CDR3 coding DNA: TGTGCCAGCAGCGTAGGGGCGGGATTTGAGCCGCAGTATTTT. Translated, it gives CASSVGAGFEPQYF.

The chain combines TRBV2 with TRBJ2-7; D is unclear. Germline CDR1 is SNHLY and CDR2 is FYNNEI. The CDR3 is 15 residues long. The V end was cut by 6 bases, the J end by 4 bases, with 19 bases between. CDR3 in DNA: TGTGCCAGCAGCCCTACGCTCGTCCTACGGTACGAGCAGTACTTC. Amino acids: CASSPTLVLRYEQYF.